Each of the 5 T cell receptor beta chains below was sequenced from the same sample in a study of shared clonotypes between healthy human individuals. This table comes from immunoSEQ multiplex PCR, and its TCRdb copy is limited to in-frame clones, with some not included. Here the sample spans over 700,000 clones, 72% being singletons. The sequenced material came from memory CD4+ T cells sorted from blood. Described subset: CD45RA-negative fraction. All receptors come from a woman between 25 and 40 years old in good health.

This chain joins TRBV28 and TRBJ2-7; no reliable D call. This CDR3 is built from 13 residues. Looked up from germline, CDR1 is MDHEN and CDR2 is SYDVKM. The V and J ends lost 5 bases and 3 bases respectively, with 11 bases between them. CDR3 nucleotide sequence: TGTGCCAGCAGTGTGGGCCCCAACTACGAGCAGTACTTC. Protein: CASSVGPNYEQYF.

This clone came up a few times. CDR3 nucleotide sequence: TGTGCCAGCAGCTCTCGGGAGAATTACCACGAGCAGTACTTC. Its translation is CASSSRENYHEQYF. The V gene is TRBV11-2, the J gene TRBJ2-7; maybe TRBD2 (6 bases). This CDR3 is 14 amino acids long. Trimming shortened V by 4 bases and J by 5 bases, and 15 bases separated the two germline ends. Germline V gene sequence: CDR1 SGHAT, CDR2 FQNNGV.

The chain recombines TRBV5-1 with TRBJ2-7; D is tentatively TRBD1 or TRBD2 (5 bases each). The CDR3 extends over 14 amino acids. The V end was cut by 3 bases, the J end by 3 bases, with 13 bases between. Germline V gene data show CDR1 as SGHRS and CDR2 as YFSETQ. CDR3 DNA sequence: TGCGCCAGCAGCTCGGGGACGGTGGACTACGAGCAGTACTTC. This translates into CASSSGTVDYEQYF.

V and J are TRBV25-1 and TRBJ2-7; D gene ambiguous. Trimming pared 2 bases from V and 6 bases from J, leaving 11 bases between. In germline, CDR1 is MGHDK, CDR2 SYGVNS. This CDR3 contains 13 residues. CDR3 residues: CASSEISGSEQYF. The CDR3 DNA reads as TGTGCCAGCAGTGAAATTTCGGGTAGCGAGCAGTACTTC.

The chain carries TRBV19 and TRBJ2-1; 7 bases are a match to TRBD2. J lost 0 bases, V lost 3 bases, and 17 bases had no gene match. The V gene's germline CDR1 is LNHDA and CDR2 SQIVND (reference sequence). The CDR3 contains 20 residues. In DNA, the CDR3 is TGTGCCAGTAGTATGGAGACTATCGGGAGGCCGAGGTCCTCCTACAATGAGCAGTTCTTC. Its translation: CASSMETIGRPRSSYNEQFF.